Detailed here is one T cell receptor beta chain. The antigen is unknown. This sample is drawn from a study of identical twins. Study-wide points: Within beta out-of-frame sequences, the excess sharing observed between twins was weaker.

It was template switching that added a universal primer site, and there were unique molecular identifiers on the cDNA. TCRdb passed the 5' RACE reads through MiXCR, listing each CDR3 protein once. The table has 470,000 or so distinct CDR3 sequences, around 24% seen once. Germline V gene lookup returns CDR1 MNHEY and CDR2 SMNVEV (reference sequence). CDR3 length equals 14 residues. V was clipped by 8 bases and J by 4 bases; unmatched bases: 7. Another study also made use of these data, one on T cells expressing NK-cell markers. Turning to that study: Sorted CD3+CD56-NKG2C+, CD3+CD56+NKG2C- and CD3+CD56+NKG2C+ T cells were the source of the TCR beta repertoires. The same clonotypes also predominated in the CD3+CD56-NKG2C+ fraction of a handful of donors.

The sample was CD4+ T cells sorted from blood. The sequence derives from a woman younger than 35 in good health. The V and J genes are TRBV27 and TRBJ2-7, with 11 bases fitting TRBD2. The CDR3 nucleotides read TGTGCCAGCGCCTTAGCGGGAGGGATGTACGAGCAGTACTTC. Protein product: CASALAGGMYEQYF.